These T cell receptor beta chains were read from a single sample in a study of identical twins. TCRdb re-derived calls from the 5' RACE reads in MiXCR, one entry per CDR3 protein. The sample lists 120,000 to 150,000 distinct CDR3 sequences, around 3.6% occurring once. The sequencing sample was made of memory T cells sorted from blood. The receptors here all came from a man aged 18 to 29 in good health. CDR3s include the opening cysteine and the closing phenylalanine or tryptophan. Each record gives: J gene, clone size, V gene, D gene, CDR3 protein, CDR3 DNA. D genes are given only for firm matches. The size of a clone is reported for some rows only, either as once, few or many, or as a class for expanded clones.

j_gene: TRBJ2-2; abundance: many; v_gene: TRBV9; d_gene: NA; CDR3aa: CASSLSNGNTGELFF; CDR3nt: TGTGCCAGCAGCCTCAGCAATGGGAACACCGGGGAGCTGTTTTTT
j_gene: TRBJ1-6; abundance: many; v_gene: TRBV19; d_gene: NA; CDR3aa: CASSRGLNSPLHF; CDR3nt: TGTGCCAGTTCCAGGGGTCTTAATTCACCCCTCCACTTT
j_gene: TRBJ2-5; abundance: few; v_gene: TRBV7-2; d_gene: NA; CDR3aa: CASHKRGETQYF; CDR3nt: TGTGCCAGCCACAAACGTGGGGAGACCCAGTACTTC
j_gene: TRBJ2-5; abundance: few; v_gene: TRBV19; d_gene: NA; CDR3aa: CASSMRGTQGETQYF; CDR3nt: TGTGCCAGTAGTATGCGCGGGACTCAGGGGGAGACCCAGTACTTC
j_gene: TRBJ2-3; abundance: many; v_gene: TRBV12-3/TRBV12-4; d_gene: TRBD1; CDR3aa: CASRSDRGADTQYF; CDR3nt: TGTGCCAGCAGATCTGACAGGGGCGCAGATACGCAGTATTTT
j_gene: TRBJ1-2; abundance: many; v_gene: TRBV6-1; d_gene: TRBD1; CDR3aa: CASRAQGDYGYTF; CDR3nt: TGTGCCAGCAGGGCACAGGGGGACTATGGCTACACCTTC
j_gene: TRBJ2-3; abundance: many; v_gene: TRBV29-1; d_gene: TRBD2; CDR3aa: CSESGTSGRATDTQYF; CDR3nt: TGCAGCGAGAGTGGGACTAGCGGGAGGGCCACAGATACGCAGTATTTT
j_gene: TRBJ2-7; abundance: few; v_gene: TRBV3-1; d_gene: TRBD1; CDR3aa: CASSPYQTGGEQYF; CDR3nt: TGTGCCAGCAGCCCCTACCAGACAGGGGGAGAGCAGTACTTC
j_gene: TRBJ2-5; abundance: NA; v_gene: TRBV19; d_gene: TRBD2; CDR3aa: CASSPGLAGEQETQYF; CDR3nt: TGTGCCAGTAGTCCCGGACTAGCGGGAGAACAAGAGACCCAGTACTTC
j_gene: TRBJ1-1; abundance: many; v_gene: TRBV5-1; d_gene: NA; CDR3aa: CASSLENRDFGAFF; CDR3nt: TGCGCCAGCAGCCTAGAAAACCGGGACTTTGGAGCTTTCTTT
j_gene: TRBJ2-2; abundance: many; v_gene: TRBV20-1; d_gene: NA; CDR3aa: CSAREQGGLNTGELFF; CDR3nt: TGCAGTGCTAGGGAACAAGGAGGGTTGAACACCGGGGAGCTGTTTTTT
j_gene: TRBJ2-6; abundance: NA; v_gene: TRBV14; d_gene: NA; CDR3aa: CASSQQTTGANVLTF; CDR3nt: TGTGCCAGCAGCCAACAGACAACTGGGGCCAACGTCCTGACTTTC
j_gene: TRBJ2-1; abundance: many; v_gene: TRBV20-1; d_gene: TRBD2; CDR3aa: CSASSTSGRGFEQFF; CDR3nt: TGCAGTGCTAGCTCAACTAGCGGGAGGGGATTTGAGCAGTTCTTC
j_gene: TRBJ2-7; abundance: many; v_gene: TRBV30; d_gene: TRBD2; CDR3aa: CAWSFSGSYEQYF; CDR3nt: TGTGCCTGGAGTTTCAGCGGGAGCTACGAGCAGTACTTC
j_gene: TRBJ1-1; abundance: NA; v_gene: TRBV7-8; d_gene: NA; CDR3aa: CASSLSRVAGAFF; CDR3nt: TGTGCCAGCAGCTTATCTCGGGTAGCGGGGGCTTTCTTT
j_gene: TRBJ2-6; abundance: many; v_gene: TRBV12-3/TRBV12-4; d_gene: NA; CDR3aa: CASSPGTTKAGANVLTF; CDR3nt: TGTGCCAGCAGTCCGGGGACGACCAAGGCTGGGGCCAACGTCCTGACTTTC
j_gene: TRBJ2-1; abundance: many; v_gene: TRBV7-2; d_gene: TRBD2; CDR3aa: CASSLPAGHNEQFF; CDR3nt: TGTGCCAGCAGCCTCCCAGCGGGACACAATGAGCAGTTCTTC
j_gene: TRBJ2-3; abundance: many; v_gene: TRBV3-1; d_gene: NA; CDR3aa: CASSQQLRADTDTQYF; CDR3nt: TGTGCCAGCAGCCAACAGCTGCGGGCCGACACAGATACGCAGTATTTT
j_gene: TRBJ2-1; abundance: many; v_gene: TRBV4-3; d_gene: NA; CDR3aa: CASSPFIESEQFF; CDR3nt: TGCGCCAGCAGCCCTTTCATAGAGTCCGAGCAGTTCTTC
j_gene: TRBJ1-5; abundance: NA; v_gene: TRBV7-2; d_gene: NA; CDR3aa: CASSFGATKHQPQHF; CDR3nt: TGTGCCAGCAGTTTTGGGGCCACTAAACATCAGCCCCAGCATTTT
j_gene: TRBJ2-4; abundance: NA; v_gene: TRBV7-6; d_gene: NA; CDR3aa: CASSGYKKNIQYF; CDR3nt: TGTGCCAGCAGTGGATACAAGAAAAACATTCAGTACTTC
j_gene: TRBJ2-3; abundance: many; v_gene: TRBV7-3; d_gene: TRBD2; CDR3aa: CASSSRASGRDTQYF; CDR3nt: TGTGCCAGCAGCTCGCGGGCTAGCGGGAGGGATACGCAGTATTTT
j_gene: TRBJ1-1; abundance: many; v_gene: TRBV29-1; d_gene: NA; CDR3aa: CSVEDRGTEAFF; CDR3nt: TGCAGCGTTGAAGATAGGGGCACTGAAGCTTTCTTT
j_gene: TRBJ2-1; abundance: few; v_gene: TRBV6-2/TRBV6-3; d_gene: TRBD2; CDR3aa: CASRTGLAGGVNYNEQFF; CDR3nt: TGTGCCAGCAGGACGGGACTAGCGGGAGGGGTAAATTACAATGAGCAGTTCTTC
j_gene: TRBJ2-1; abundance: many; v_gene: TRBV20-1; d_gene: TRBD1; CDR3aa: CSAGLQGNEQFF; CDR3nt: TGCAGTGCCGGCCTACAGGGGAATGAGCAGTTCTTC
j_gene: TRBJ2-2; abundance: many; v_gene: TRBV20-1; d_gene: NA; CDR3aa: CSARSPIATGELFF; CDR3nt: TGCAGTGCTAGATCCCCAATAGCCACCGGGGAGCTGTTTTTT
j_gene: TRBJ1-1; abundance: many; v_gene: TRBV20-1; d_gene: NA; CDR3aa: CSAKRAENTEAFF; CDR3nt: TGCAGTGCTAAAAGGGCGGAGAACACTGAAGCTTTCTTT
j_gene: TRBJ1-5; abundance: many; v_gene: TRBV28; d_gene: TRBD1; CDR3aa: CASSRDRINQPQHF; CDR3nt: TGTGCCAGCAGTAGGGACAGAATCAATCAGCCCCAGCATTTT
j_gene: TRBJ2-2; abundance: few; v_gene: TRBV20-1; d_gene: NA; CDR3aa: CSARFPNTGELFF; CDR3nt: TGCAGTGCTAGATTTCCGAACACCGGGGAGCTGTTTTTT
j_gene: TRBJ2-7; abundance: many; v_gene: TRBV9; d_gene: TRBD1; CDR3aa: CASSVRDRQGEQYF; CDR3nt: TGTGCCAGCAGCGTAAGGGACAGGCAGGGCGAGCAGTACTTC
j_gene: TRBJ1-2; abundance: many; v_gene: TRBV28; d_gene: NA; CDR3aa: CASSPRWYGGYTF; CDR3nt: TGTGCCAGCAGTCCCAGGTGGTACGGTGGCTACACCTTC
j_gene: TRBJ1-2; abundance: many; v_gene: TRBV29-1; d_gene: NA; CDR3aa: CSVGAAYGYTF; CDR3nt: TGCAGCGTTGGGGCGGCCTATGGCTACACCTTC
j_gene: TRBJ2-5; abundance: many; v_gene: TRBV19; d_gene: TRBD1; CDR3aa: CASSIKGAPGETQYF; CDR3nt: TGTGCCAGTAGTATAAAGGGGGCTCCAGGGGAGACCCAGTACTTC
j_gene: TRBJ2-2; abundance: many; v_gene: TRBV7-2; d_gene: NA; CDR3aa: CASSQSAPRTGELFF; CDR3nt: TGTGCCAGCAGCCAGAGCGCTCCTCGGACCGGGGAGCTGTTTTTT
j_gene: TRBJ1-1; abundance: many; v_gene: TRBV5-1; d_gene: TRBD1; CDR3aa: CASSWGQGNFIAEAFF; CDR3nt: TGCGCCAGCAGCTGGGGACAGGGAAACTTTATAGCTGAAGCTTTCTTT
j_gene: TRBJ1-6; abundance: NA; v_gene: TRBV7-6; d_gene: NA; CDR3aa: CASSLDGQNSPLHF; CDR3nt: TGTGCCAGCAGCTTAGACGGGCAGAATTCACCCCTCCACTTT
j_gene: TRBJ1-5; abundance: many; v_gene: TRBV4-1; d_gene: NA; CDR3aa: CASSLQGLNQPQHF; CDR3nt: TGCGCCAGCAGCCTACAGGGACTCAATCAGCCCCAGCATTTT
j_gene: TRBJ2-1; abundance: few; v_gene: TRBV7-2; d_gene: NA; CDR3aa: CASSLRAGSGNEQFF; CDR3nt: TGTGCCAGCAGCTTACGCGCAGGGTCCGGCAATGAGCAGTTCTTC
j_gene: TRBJ1-5; abundance: few; v_gene: TRBV20-1; d_gene: TRBD1; CDR3aa: CSARKQGGQPQHF; CDR3nt: TGCAGTGCTAGAAAACAGGGGGGTCAGCCCCAGCATTTT
j_gene: TRBJ2-3; abundance: many; v_gene: TRBV24-1; d_gene: TRBD1; CDR3aa: CATSGAQGTNTDTQYF; CDR3nt: TGTGCCACCAGTGGAGCACAGGGGACAAACACAGATACGCAGTATTTT
j_gene: TRBJ2-3; abundance: many; v_gene: TRBV5-1; d_gene: NA; CDR3aa: CASSLDPTDTQYF; CDR3nt: TGCGCCAGCAGCTTGGACCCCACAGATACGCAGTATTTT
j_gene: TRBJ2-5; abundance: many; v_gene: TRBV6-1; d_gene: NA; CDR3aa: CASRGSRGTQETQYF; CDR3nt: TGTGCCAGCAGAGGGTCCAGGGGCACCCAAGAGACCCAGTACTTC
j_gene: TRBJ1-2; abundance: many; v_gene: TRBV14; d_gene: NA; CDR3aa: CASSPDAAAGYTF; CDR3nt: TGTGCCAGCAGCCCCGACGCGGCGGCCGGCTACACCTTC
j_gene: TRBJ1-2; abundance: many; v_gene: TRBV5-6; d_gene: NA; CDR3aa: CASSPGIFVNYGYTF; CDR3nt: TGTGCCAGCAGCCCGGGGATCTTCGTAAACTATGGCTACACCTTC
j_gene: TRBJ1-1; abundance: many; v_gene: TRBV6-1; d_gene: NA; CDR3aa: CASSDSRIEAFF; CDR3nt: TGTGCCAGCAGTGATAGCAGGATTGAAGCTTTCTTT
j_gene: TRBJ2-1; abundance: few; v_gene: TRBV10-3; d_gene: TRBD2; CDR3aa: CAISDRGRGTNEQFF; CDR3nt: TGTGCCATCAGTGACCGCGGGAGGGGAACTAATGAGCAGTTCTTC
j_gene: TRBJ1-3; abundance: many; v_gene: TRBV12-3/TRBV12-4; d_gene: NA; CDR3aa: CASSLQGALSGNTIYF; CDR3nt: TGTGCCAGCAGCTTACAGGGAGCCCTCTCTGGAAACACCATATATTTT
j_gene: TRBJ2-2; abundance: many; v_gene: TRBV20-1; d_gene: NA; CDR3aa: CSARTTLPGELFF; CDR3nt: TGCAGTGCTAGAACGACATTGCCCGGGGAGCTGTTTTTT
j_gene: TRBJ1-1; abundance: many; v_gene: TRBV10-3; d_gene: NA; CDR3aa: CAISGMGGTEAFF; CDR3nt: TGTGCCATCAGTGGAATGGGGGGGACTGAAGCTTTCTTT
j_gene: TRBJ2-7; abundance: many; v_gene: TRBV7-2; d_gene: NA; CDR3aa: CASSLDGSPYEQYF; CDR3nt: TGTGCCAGCAGCTTAGACGGGAGTCCCTACGAGCAGTACTTC